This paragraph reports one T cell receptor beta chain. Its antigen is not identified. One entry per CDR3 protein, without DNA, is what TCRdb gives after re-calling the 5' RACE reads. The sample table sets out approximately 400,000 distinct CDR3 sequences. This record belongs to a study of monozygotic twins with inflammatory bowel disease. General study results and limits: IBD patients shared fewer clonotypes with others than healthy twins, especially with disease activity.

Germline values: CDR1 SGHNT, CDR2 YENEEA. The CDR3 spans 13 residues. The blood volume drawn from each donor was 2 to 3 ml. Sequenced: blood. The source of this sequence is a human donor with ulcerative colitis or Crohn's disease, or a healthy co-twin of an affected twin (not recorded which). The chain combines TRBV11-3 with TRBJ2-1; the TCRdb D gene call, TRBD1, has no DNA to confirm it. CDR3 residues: CASSSGDYNEQFF.